These T cell receptor beta chains were read from a single sample in a study of cytomegalovirus exposure and HLA in healthy donors. Only in-frame clones appear in the TCRdb table, and some are missing; sequencing was by immunoSEQ multiplex PCR. Here the sample spans about 190,000 clones, roughly 80% being singletons. The sequenced material came from PBMCs. The origin of the receptors is a young woman in good health and CMV-seronegative. The CDR3 runs from the conserved cysteine through the conserved F or W. A D gene is named only where the DNA matches it firmly. Size is stated for part of the rows, as once, few or many counts, or as a class when the clone is expanded.

D gene	CDR3 length	clone size	J gene	V gene	CDR3 DNA	CDR3 protein
-	15	-	TRBJ1-1	TRBV9	TGTGCCAGCAGCGTAGCAGGGATCACGAACACTGAAGCTTTCTTT	CASSVAGITNTEAFF
TRBD1	17	-	TRBJ1-2	TRBV7-6	TGTGCCAGCAGCTTAGAGATTACAGGGACAGCCCATACGAGTTACACCTTC	CASSLEITGTAHTSYTF
-	12	-	TRBJ1-3	TRBV10-2	TGCGCCAGCGTCAGCTCTGGAAACACCATATATTTT	CASVSSGNTIYF
TRBD1	15	-	TRBJ2-7	TRBV7-8	TGTGCCAGCAGCCCCGACAGGGGGCCGACCTACGAGCAGTACTTC	CASSPDRGPTYEQYF
-	15	-	TRBJ1-5	TRBV19	TGTGCCAGTAGTATGGAGGCAGTCTCCCTCCAGCCCCAGCATTTT	CASSMEAVSLQPQHF
TRBD2	16	-	TRBJ2-3	TRBV30	TGTGCCTGGAGTACGGGACTAGCGGGACCCCAGGGTACGCAGTATTTT	CAWSTGLAGPQGTQYF
-	13	few	TRBJ1-1	TRBV30	TGTGCCTTCAGCGGACAGACAAACACTGAAGCTTTCTTT	CAFSGQTNTEAFF
-	13	-	TRBJ1-1	TRBV5-1	TGCGCCAGCAGCTTGAGTGAAGAGGGTGAAGCTTTCTTT	CASSLSEEGEAFF
-	11	-	TRBJ2-1	TRBV6-6	TGTGCCAGCAGTTCTAGCCATGAGCAGTTCTTC	CASSSSHEQFF
-	15	-	TRBJ1-3	TRBV7-2	TGTGCCAGCAGCCCCGAGGGTTCCCCTGGAAACACCATATATTTT	CASSPEGSPGNTIYF
-	18	once	TRBJ2-1	TRBV7-2	TGTGCCAGCAGCTTAGACCCCCCGGGACTTAACATTGGGCATGAGCAGTTCTTC	CASSLDPPGLNIGHEQFF
TRBD2	15	-	TRBJ2-4	TRBV28	TGTGCCAGCAGCCCAACCACGACTAGCGGCCACATTCAGTACTTC	CASSPTTTSGHIQYF
-	13	-	TRBJ2-5	TRBV6-5	TGTGCCAGCAGTAGAGCCTCCGGAGAGACCCAGTACTTC	CASSRASGETQYF
-	15	-	TRBJ1-2	TRBV6-6	TGTGCCAGCACACCGTATGATATGGGGGGAAATGGCTACACCTTC	CASTPYDMGGNGYTF
TRBD1	16	-	TRBJ1-5	TRBV28	TGTGCCAGCAGCAGGGACAGACCTTATAGCAATCAGCCCCAGCATTTT	CASSRDRPYSNQPQHF
-	14	-	TRBJ1-2	TRBV7-6	TGTGCCAGCAGCTCCCAAGGACTCTCCAATGGCTACACCTTC	CASSSQGLSNGYTF
TRBD2	14	-	TRBJ2-7	TRBV27	TGTGCCAGCAGTGCCGGGACTAGCGAGTCCGAGCAGTACTTC	CASSAGTSESEQYF
-	17	once	TRBJ1-5	TRBV5-8	TGTGCCAGCAGCACCAATTTGGGTACAGGCGGCAATCAGCCCCAGCATTTT	CASSTNLGTGGNQPQHF
-	15	-	TRBJ2-3	TRBV2	TGTGCCAGCAACGACCACAGCGGGAGCACAGATACGCAGTATTTT	CASNDHSGSTDTQYF
TRBD1	13	-	TRBJ2-7	TRBV10-3	TGTGCCATCAGTGGGACAGGGCCGTACGAGCAGTACTTC	CAISGTGPYEQYF
TRBD1	16	-	TRBJ1-1	TRBV7-2	TGTGCCAGCAGCGGCCCGGGACAGGGGGTTAACACTGAAGCTTTCTTT	CASSGPGQGVNTEAFF
-	13	-	TRBJ1-2	TRBV6-1	TGTGCCAGCAGTGAACGCCGCGTGTCTGGCTACACCTTC	CASSERRVSGYTF
TRBD1	14	-	TRBJ1-4	TRBV7-9	TGTGCCAGCAGGCCTCTACAGGGGGACGAAAAACTGTTTTTT	CASRPLQGDEKLFF
TRBD2	15	-	TRBJ2-7	TRBV11-2	TGTGCCAGCAGCCCAGTTGGTAGCGGGAACTACGAGCAGTACTTC	CASSPVGSGNYEQYF
TRBD1	12	once	TRBJ2-3	TRBV5-4	TGTGCCACTGGACAGGGAATAGAAACGCAGTATTTT	CATGQGIETQYF
-	13	-	TRBJ1-1	TRBV25-1	TGTGCCAGCGGCCGAGGTACAAACACTGAAGCTTTCTTT	CASGRGTNTEAFF
-	14	-	TRBJ1-5	TRBV6-6	TGTGCCAGCGGGCCGCTTTATAGCAATCAGCCCCAGCATTTT	CASGPLYSNQPQHF
TRBD1	15	-	TRBJ1-2	TRBV5-6	TGTGCCAGCAGATTACAGGGGGCGATCCTCTCTGGCTACACCTTC	CASRLQGAILSGYTF
-	16	-	TRBJ1-6	TRBV9	TGTGCCAGCAGCGTCTCAGGGGCCTTTAGGAATTCACCCCTCCACTTT	CASSVSGAFRNSPLHF
-	13	-	TRBJ2-7	TRBV2	TGTGCCAGCAGTGAGAGTTCGGGTGGGGAGCAGTACTTC	CASSESSGGEQYF
-	14	-	TRBJ1-3	TRBV5-6	TGTGCCAGCAGCTTGGTTAGCTCTGGAAACACCATATATTTT	CASSLVSSGNTIYF
-	16	-	TRBJ1-1	TRBV5-1	TGCGCCAGCAGCTACCTACGCGGGGGGGGCGTCACTGAAGCTTTCTTT	CASSYLRGGGVTEAFF
-	15	-	TRBJ2-4	TRBV18	TGTGCCAGCTCACCACCGTCACTAGCCAAAAACATTCAGTACTTC	CASSPPSLAKNIQYF
-	13	once	TRBJ1-2	TRBV18	TGTGCCAGCTCACCACTGGAGGGGTATGGCTACACCTTC	CASSPLEGYGYTF
-	16	-	TRBJ2-1	TRBV7-2	TGTGCCAGCAGCTTAGATTGGAGGGCCGGCGTAGATGAGCAGTTCTTC	CASSLDWRAGVDEQFF
-	19	-	TRBJ2-3	TRBV18	TGTGCCAGCTCACTCACCACCTCGCTCCAGGGAAGTGGTGCAGATACGCAGTATTTT	CASSLTTSLQGSGADTQYF
TRBD1	17	-	TRBJ1-5	TRBV7-9	TGTGCCAGCAGCTCCGGACAGGGGGCTTATAGCAATCAGCCCCAGCATTTT	CASSSGQGAYSNQPQHF
-	12	-	TRBJ1-1	TRBV7-2	TGTGCCAGCAGCTTCGCGGGGCAACGGGCTTTCTTT	CASSFAGQRAFF
-	12	-	TRBJ2-7	TRBV5-1	TGCGCCAGCAGGAGCGGACCCTACGAGCAGTACTTC	CASRSGPYEQYF
-	16	-	TRBJ2-3	TRBV14	TGTGCCAGCAGCCCAGCCGGGCAGGGTGGCCCAGATACGCAGTATTTT	CASSPAGQGGPDTQYF
TRBD2	16	-	TRBJ2-3	TRBV7-9	TGTGCCAGCAGCTTAGCTAGCGGGACTAGCACAGATACGCAGTATTTT	CASSLASGTSTDTQYF
TRBD1	15	-	TRBJ1-1	TRBV5-1	TGCGCCAGCAGCCCGACAGGACAGGTCTACACTGAAGCTTTCTTT	CASSPTGQVYTEAFF
-	15	-	TRBJ2-5	TRBV7-2	TGTGCCAGCAGCTCAGGGAGGGGGGTTCGGGAGACCCAGTACTTC	CASSSGRGVRETQYF
TRBD2	16	-	TRBJ2-1	TRBV5-8	TGTGCCAGCAGCTTTGGACTAGCGGGAGGCCACAATGAGCAGTTCTTC	CASSFGLAGGHNEQFF
TRBD2	15	-	TRBJ2-5	TRBV7-8	TGTGCCAGCACCCCACTGTCAGCGGGAGTAGAGACCCAGTACTTC	CASTPLSAGVETQYF
-	13	-	TRBJ2-2	TRBV19	TGTGCCAGTAGTATCGGAGAGACCGGGGAGCTGTTTTTT	CASSIGETGELFF
TRBD1	15	-	TRBJ1-5	TRBV30	TGTGCCTGGAGTGTACTGGCAGGGGGCGGTCAGCCCCAGCATTTT	CAWSVLAGGGQPQHF
-	17	-	TRBJ1-3	TRBV18	TGTGCCAGCTCACCACCGTGGTATCAGGGGAGCGGAAACACCATATATTTT	CASSPPWYQGSGNTIYF
TRBD1	14	-	TRBJ2-1	TRBV11-2	TGTGCCAGCAGCTTAGTAAAACAGGGGGCGAAGCAGTTCTTC	CASSLVKQGAKQFF
-	14	-	TRBJ2-1	TRBV4-3	TGCGCCAGCAGCCAAGATCGGATAGCTGCTGAGCAGTTCTTC	CASSQDRIAAEQFF
TRBD1	15	-	TRBJ1-2	TRBV27	TGTGCCAGCAGTTCCACCGGGACAGGTGGTTGGGGCTACACCTTC	CASSSTGTGGWGYTF
-	14	-	TRBJ1-5	TRBV27	TGTGCCAGCAGTTTATTCCCAGGGGCTCAGCCCCAGCATTTT	CASSLFPGAQPQHF
-	18	-	TRBJ2-1	TRBV4-3	TGCGCCAGCAGCCAACCGCATCTCATATTAATGCAGTGGAATGAGCAGTTCTTC	CASSQPHLILMQWNEQFF
TRBD2	16	-	TRBJ2-3	TRBV18	TGTGCCAGCTCACCTTCTAGCGGGAGGCCCACAGATACGCAGTATTTT	CASSPSSGRPTDTQYF
-	14	-	TRBJ2-7	TRBV28	TGTGCCAGCAGTCCGCACAGAGATACCTACGAGCAGTACTTC	CASSPHRDTYEQYF